The sequence of this TCR beta chain was determined in a study of blood T cell repertoires in COVID-19. Produced via immunoSEQ multiplex PCR; TCRdb's table is partial and in-frame only. The sample has about 130,000 clones; around 80% are singletons. Sequences were obtained from peripheral blood. The receptor comes from a man between 65 and 85 years old with acute or convalescent COVID-19.

The CDR3 loop reads CASSYHTGTEAFF. The CDR3 nucleotides read TGTGCCAGCAGCTACCATACGGGCACTGAAGCTTTCTTT. V gene TRBV7-3 combines with J gene TRBJ1-1; no firm D call. The germline CDR1 and CDR2 sequences are SGHTA and FQGTGA. The germline V and J ends were trimmed by 4 bases and 4 bases, with 10 bases remaining between them. CDR3 length: 13 residues.